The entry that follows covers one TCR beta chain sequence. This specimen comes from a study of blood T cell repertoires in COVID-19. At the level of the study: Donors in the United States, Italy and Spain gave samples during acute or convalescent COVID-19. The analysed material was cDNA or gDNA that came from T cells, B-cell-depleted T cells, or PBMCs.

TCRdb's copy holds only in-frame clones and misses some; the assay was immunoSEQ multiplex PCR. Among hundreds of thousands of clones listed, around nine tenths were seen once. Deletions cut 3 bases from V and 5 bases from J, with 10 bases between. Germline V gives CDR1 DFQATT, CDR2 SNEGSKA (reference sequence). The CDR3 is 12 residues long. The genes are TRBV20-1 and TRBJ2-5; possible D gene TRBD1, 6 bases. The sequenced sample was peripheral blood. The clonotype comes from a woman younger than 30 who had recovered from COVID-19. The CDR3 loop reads CSASPRGETQYF. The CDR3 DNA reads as TGCAGTGCTAGTCCGAGGGGGGAGACCCAGTACTTC.